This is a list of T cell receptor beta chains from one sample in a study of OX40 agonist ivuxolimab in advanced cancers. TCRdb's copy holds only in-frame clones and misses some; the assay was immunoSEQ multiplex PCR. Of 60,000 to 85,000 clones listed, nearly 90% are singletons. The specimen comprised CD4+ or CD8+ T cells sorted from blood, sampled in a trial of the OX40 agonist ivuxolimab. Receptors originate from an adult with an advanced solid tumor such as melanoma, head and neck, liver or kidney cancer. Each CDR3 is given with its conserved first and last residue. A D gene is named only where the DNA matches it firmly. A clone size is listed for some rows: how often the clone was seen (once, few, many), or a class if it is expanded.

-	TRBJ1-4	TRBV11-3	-	CASSRSDGEKLFF	TGTGCCAGCAGCCGATCCGACGGAGAAAAACTGTTTTTT
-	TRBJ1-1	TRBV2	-	CASSSSEGGGTEAFF	TGTGCCAGCAGTTCTTCAGAGGGGGGGGGCACTGAAGCTTTCTTT
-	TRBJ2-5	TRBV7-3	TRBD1	CASSRGQGAGETQYF	TGTGCCAGCAGCCGGGGACAGGGGGCTGGAGAGACCCAGTACTTC
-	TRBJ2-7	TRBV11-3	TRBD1	CASSPGQGEYEQYF	TGTGCCAGCAGCCCAGGACAGGGCGAGTACGAGCAGTACTTC
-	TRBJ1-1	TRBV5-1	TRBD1	CASSFGDRGISTEAFF	TGCGCCAGCAGCTTTGGGGACAGGGGGATCAGCACTGAAGCTTTCTTT
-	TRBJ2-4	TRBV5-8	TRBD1	CASRATGVENIQYF	TGTGCCAGCAGGGCCACAGGGGTGGAAAACATTCAGTACTTC
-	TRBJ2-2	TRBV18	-	CASSPNPGRNTGELFF	TGTGCCAGCTCACCGAATCCGGGACGCAACACCGGGGAGCTGTTTTTT
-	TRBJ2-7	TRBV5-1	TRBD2	CASSSSSGTVYEQYF	TGCGCCAGCAGCTCCTCTAGCGGGACCGTCTACGAGCAGTACTTC
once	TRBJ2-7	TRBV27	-	CASRRMSSYEQYF	TGTGCCAGCCGAAGAATGAGCTCCTACGAGCAGTACTTC
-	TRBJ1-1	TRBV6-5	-	CASQEIAANTEAFF	TGTGCCAGTCAGGAAATCGCCGCCAACACTGAAGCTTTCTTT
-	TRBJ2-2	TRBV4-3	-	CASSQDPGVGTVGELFF	TGCGCCAGCAGCCAAGACCCGGGAGTCGGAACAGTCGGGGAGCTGTTTTTT
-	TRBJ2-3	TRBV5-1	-	CASSLGSSGTDTQYF	TGCGCCAGCAGCTTAGGGAGTAGCGGCACAGATACGCAGTATTTT
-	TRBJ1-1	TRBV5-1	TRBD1	CASSLFTGVNTEAFF	TGCGCCAGCAGCCTATTCACAGGGGTCAACACTGAAGCTTTCTTT
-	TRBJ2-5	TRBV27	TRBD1	CASSLSLTGIETQYF	TGTGCCAGCAGTTTATCTCTGACAGGGATAGAGACCCAGTACTTC
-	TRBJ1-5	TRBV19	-	CASSISTNQPQHF	TGTGCCAGTAGTATTTCCACCAATCAGCCCCAGCATTTT
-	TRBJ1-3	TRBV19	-	CASIEPRGSGNTIYF	TGTGCCAGTATCGAGCCCAGGGGCTCTGGAAACACCATATATTTT
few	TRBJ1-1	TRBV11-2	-	CASSFSRDTEAFF	TGTGCCAGCAGCTTTTCGAGGGACACTGAAGCTTTCTTT
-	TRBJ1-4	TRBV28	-	CASSLDSATNEKLFF	TGTGCCAGCAGTCTTGACAGCGCAACTAATGAAAAACTGTTTTTT
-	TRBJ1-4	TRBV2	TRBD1	CASSVRQGGEKLFF	TGTGCCAGCAGTGTCCGACAGGGAGGTGAAAAACTGTTTTTT
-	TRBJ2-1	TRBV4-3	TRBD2	CASSQVAGGSGNEQFF	TGCGCCAGCAGCCAAGTAGCGGGAGGGTCAGGGAATGAGCAGTTCTTC
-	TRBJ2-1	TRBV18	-	CASSPPGLSEYNEQFF	TGTGCCAGCTCACCTCCGGGACTTTCGGAGTACAATGAGCAGTTCTTC
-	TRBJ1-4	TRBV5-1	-	CASSLAHRNNEKLFF	TGCGCCAGCAGCTTGGCCCACAGAAATAATGAAAAACTGTTTTTT
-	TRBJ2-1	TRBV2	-	CASSGRLAQFF	TGTGCCAGCAGTGGTAGACTGGCTCAATTCTTC
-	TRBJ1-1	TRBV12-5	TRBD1	CASGLGRQGTEAFF	TGTGCTAGTGGTTTGGGTCGACAGGGCACTGAAGCTTTCTTT
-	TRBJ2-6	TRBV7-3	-	CASSLGGANVLTF	TGTGCCAGCAGCTTAGGTGGGGCCAACGTCCTGACTTTC
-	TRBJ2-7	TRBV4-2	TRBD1	CASSLGATGGQGPYEQYF	TGTGCCAGCAGCTTGGGAGCTACGGGGGGACAGGGGCCCTACGAGCAGTACTTC
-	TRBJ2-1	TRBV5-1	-	CASSLAGRDGSEQFF	TGCGCCAGCAGCTTGGCCGGGCGGGACGGGAGTGAGCAGTTCTTC
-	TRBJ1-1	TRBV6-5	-	CASSYSRQGPTEAFF	TGTGCCAGCAGTTACTCGAGGCAGGGACCCACTGAAGCTTTCTTT
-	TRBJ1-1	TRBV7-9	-	CASSPGNLDMNTEAFF	TGTGCCAGCAGCCCGGGTAACCTAGACATGAACACTGAAGCTTTCTTT
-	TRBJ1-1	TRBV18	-	CASSPDPNTEAFF	TGTGCCAGCTCACCAGACCCGAACACTGAAGCTTTCTTT
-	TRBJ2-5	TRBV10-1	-	CASSLRQVRQETQYF	TGCGCCAGCAGTCTACGACAGGTACGCCAAGAGACCCAGTACTTC
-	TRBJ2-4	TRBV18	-	CASSPQASENIQYF	TGTGCCAGCTCACCCCAGGCGTCGGAAAACATTCAGTACTTC
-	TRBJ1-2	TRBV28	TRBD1	CASSPAGGYGYTF	TGTGCCAGCAGTCCTGCAGGGGGGTATGGCTACACCTTC
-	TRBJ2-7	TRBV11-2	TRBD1	CASSSTTGGGWGQYF	TGTGCCAGCAGCTCCACGACAGGGGGCGGGTGGGGGCAGTACTTC
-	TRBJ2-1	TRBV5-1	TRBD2	CASSRGLAGVTNEQFF	TGCGCCAGCAGCAGAGGACTAGCGGGAGTAACCAATGAGCAGTTCTTC